This T cell receptor beta chain was recovered during a study of Ad26.COV2.S vaccination and SARS-CoV-2 variants. Remarks on this clone: Its antigen is not identified.

Treatment: approximately 18 received Ad26.COV2.S at low or high dose, single or two shots; about 5 received placebo; per-sample allocation not given. Sampling was performed 63 days after the first vaccine or placebo injection. Boston hosted the donor, who was an adult aged 18-55 years. As its vector, the vaccine had Ad26, which expressed Wuhan-strain SARS-CoV-2 spike. Study-wide results and caveats: Compared with placebo recipients, vaccine recipients had higher spike-specific TCR breadth. Substantial response breadth was reportedly seen for spike-specific CD8+ and CD4+ T cells after vaccination.

Assay used: immunoSEQ multiplex PCR; TCRdb lists only in-frame clones, some missing. The data hold under 400,000 clones, with around 87% observed a single time. Germline CDR1 reads SGDLS; CDR2 reads YYNGEE. V dropped 3 bases and J dropped 5 bases, with 11 bases sitting between them. This CDR3 spans 13 amino acids. The source of this sequence is a person aged 18 to 59 who received the Ad26.COV2.S COVID-19 vaccine or a placebo. The sample was peripheral blood, taken in a trial of Ad26.COV2.S vaccine versus placebo. This rearrangement joins TRBV9 to TRBJ1-2; D possibly corresponds to TRBD1 (5 bases). In nucleotides, the CDR3 is TGTGCCAGCAGCGCCCCTGGGGGGTATGGCTACACCTTC. Residues: CASSAPGGYGYTF. The full variable domain, in which reference TRBV9 and TRBJ1-2 provide the parts outside the CDR3, is DSGVTQTPKHLITATGQRVTLRCSPRSGDLSVYWYQQSLDQGLQFLIQYYNGEERAKGNILERFSAQQFPDLHSELNLSSLELGDSALYFCASSAPGGYGYTFGSGTRLTVV.